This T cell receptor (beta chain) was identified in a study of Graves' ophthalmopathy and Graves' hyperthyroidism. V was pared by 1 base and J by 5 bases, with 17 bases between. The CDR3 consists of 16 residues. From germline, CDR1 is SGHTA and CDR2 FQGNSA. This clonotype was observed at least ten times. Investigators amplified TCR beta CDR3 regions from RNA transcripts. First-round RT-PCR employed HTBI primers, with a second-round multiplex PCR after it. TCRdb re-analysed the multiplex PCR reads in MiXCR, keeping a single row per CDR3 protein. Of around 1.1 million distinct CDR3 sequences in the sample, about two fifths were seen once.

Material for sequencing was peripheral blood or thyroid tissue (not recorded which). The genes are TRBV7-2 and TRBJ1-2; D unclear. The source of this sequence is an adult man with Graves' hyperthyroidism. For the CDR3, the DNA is TGTGCCAGCAGCTTAGAAGGCCAGACGGGATTATATGGCTACACCTTC. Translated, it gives CASSLEGQTGLYGYTF.